This T cell receptor (beta chain) was recorded in a study of tissue T cells after allogeneic stem cell transplantation. Study-level findings and limits: Shared clones across patients were few; motif clustering revealed tissue-specific shared signatures.

CDR3 length equals 14 residues. Germline assignment: CDR1 MNHEY and CDR2 SVGEGT. V was trimmed by 2 bases and J by 8 bases, leaving 10 bases between them. TCRbeta CDR3 was sequenced at survey depth with template counts. The table came from immunoSEQ multiplex PCR; TCRdb's copy has only in-frame clones and leaves some out. The profile shows tens of thousands of clones, over 85% of them singletons. Turning to this clone: As yet, its antigen is unknown.

Sequencing used blood, obtained before transplantation. The chain uses TRBV6-2 or TRBV6-3 and TRBJ1-6, with D unresolved. This receptor was obtained from a woman aged 35 to 70 who later had graft-versus-host disease after an allogeneic stem cell transplant. DNA of the CDR3: TGTGCCAGCAGTTACGTGGCAGACTATTCACCCCTCCACTTT. Its translation: CASSYVADYSPLHF.